One and the same sample provided the 18 T cell receptor beta chains below, sequenced in a study of blood T cells in healthy people across ages (dated by TCRdb to between 2015 and 2016). Preparation of the library involved 5' RACE. The sequencer was an Illumina HiSeq 2500. A second PCR of roughly 7 to 11 cycles was performed with a sample-barcoded 5' primer and a J-beta primer mix. TCRdb handled the public reads itself, with Q25 trimming in fastp and clone calling in MiXCR, and kept productive beta chains. For every CDR3 protein sequence, its rows merge into one entry that carries the most common genes and DNA. For this sample the table gives about 1.7 million distinct CDR3 sequences, of which under 30% were detected only once. 7% to 9% of the sample is taken by the ten largest. Sequencing input: blood. Receptors were obtained from a woman aged 30 to 39 in good health.

About this clonotype: A clone one base away is much larger, so this may be a read error. V gene TRBV6-5 combines with J gene TRBJ2-5, with 12 bases aligning to TRBD2. The DNA end lines up better with TRBJ2-1; the J call may be wrong. The germline V gene encodes CDR1 MNHEY and CDR2 SVGAGI. CDR3 length: 15 amino acids. CDR3 nucleotide sequence: TGTGCCAGCAGTGAGACTAGCGGGAGCTCGGAGACCCAGTTCTTC. Its translation: CASSETSGSSETQFF.

This clonotype was observed many times. V gene TRBV5-1 combines with J gene TRBJ2-5; 7 bases are shared with TRBD1. The length of the CDR3 is 14 residues. J gave up 0 bases and V 2 bases, and 1 base lay outside the gene matches. Germline V gene lookup returns CDR1 SGHRS and CDR2 YFSETQ. The CDR3 region is CASSFGQDQETQYF. CDR3 in DNA: TGCGCCAGCAGCTTCGGACAGGACCAAGAGACCCAGTACTTC.

The chain is built from TRBV2 and TRBJ2-3; possible D gene TRBD2, 5 bases. V was pared by 4 bases and J by 6 bases, with 8 bases between. CDR3 size: 12 residues. Germline CDR1 and CDR2: SNHLY and FYNNEI. The CDR3 sequence: CASSAGSDTQYF. In DNA, the CDR3 is TGTGCCAGCAGTGCGGGGTCTGATACGCAGTATTTT. Together with reference TRBV2 and TRBJ2-3, the CDR3 gives the full variable domain: EPEVTQTPSHQVTQMGQEVILRCVPISNHLYFYWYRQILGQKVEFLVSFYNNEISEKSEIFDDQFSVERPDGSNFTLKIRSTKLEDSAMYFCASSAGSDTQYFGPGTRLTVL.

The table lists this clonotype with many counts. The rearrangement uses TRBV7-2 and TRBJ2-1; the D gene is possibly TRBD2 (5 bases). Germline CDR1 reads SGHTA; CDR2 reads FQGNSA. Deletions cut 1 base from V and 7 bases from J, with 8 bases between. The length of the CDR3 is 13 residues. CDR3 in amino acids: CASSLVDWNEQFF. Here the CDR3 DNA reads TGTGCCAGCAGCTTAGTGGACTGGAATGAGCAGTTCTTC. The full variable domain, completed using reference TRBV7-2 and TRBJ2-1, is GAGVSQSPSNKVTEKGKDVELRCDPISGHTALYWYRQSLGQGLEFLIYFQGNSAPDKSGLPSDRFSAERTGGSVSTLTIQRTQQEDSAVYLCASSLVDWNEQFFGPGTRLTVL.

The chain uses TRBV20-1 and TRBJ2-7, with TRBD1 matching 11 bases. CDR1 is DFQATT, CDR2 SNEGSKA, per germline (reference sequence). The CDR3 extends over 16 amino acids. Losses at the gene ends were 5 bases for V and 10 bases for J; bases not matched to a gene: 19. CDR3 residues: CSAGELGQGDGDTQYF. CDR3 bases: TGCAGTGCTGGGGAACTGGGACAGGGGGACGGAGATACCCAGTACTTC.

This chain links TRBV10-3 with TRBJ2-1; D is possibly TRBD2 (8 bases). The V and J ends lost 6 bases and 8 bases respectively, with 17 bases between them. The germline CDR1 and CDR2 sequences are ENHRY and SYGVKD. The CDR3 has 14 amino acids. For the CDR3, the DNA is TGTGCCATCAGCCGGGAGGGGGCGAGGGATGAGCAGTTCTTC. This gives the protein CAISREGARDEQFF.

This clonotype was detected only once. This chain connects TRBV7-2 to TRBJ2-2, with TRBD2 matching 7 bases. The J segment lost 6 bases and the V segment lost 1 base, leaving 11 bases of the junction unmatched. Germline CDR1 and CDR2: SGHTA and FQGNSA. CDR3 size: 17 residues. The CDR3 DNA sequence: TGTGCCAGCAGCTTAGAACCTTCACTAGCGATGGCCGGGGAGCTGTTTTTT. Its protein is CASSLEPSLAMAGELFF.

The chain employs TRBV6-1 and TRBJ1-5; 8 bases agree with TRBD1. Trimming cost V 8 bases and J 6 bases; bases outside gene matches: 9. CDR1 and CDR2 (germline): MNHNS, SASEGT. This CDR3 contains 14 residues. Here the CDR3 reads CASGLPGGGQPQHF. For the CDR3, the DNA is TGTGCCAGCGGCCTCCCAGGGGGCGGTCAGCCCCAGCATTTT.

This clonotype was observed a single time. The chain is built from TRBV30 and TRBJ2-1, with a possible D match to TRBD1 (5 bases). The CDR3 length is 13 residues. Germline values: CDR1 GTSNPN, CDR2 SVGIG (reference sequence). The germline V and J ends were trimmed by 3 bases and 3 bases, with 9 bases remaining between them. The CDR3 region is CAWRGDHYNEQFF. Written as DNA, the CDR3 is TGTGCCTGGAGAGGGGATCACTACAATGAGCAGTTCTTC.

This chain connects TRBV20-1 to TRBJ2-5, with D hard to call. Germline V gives CDR1 DFQATT, CDR2 SNEGSKA (reference sequence). Between the trimmed V and J ends, which lost 0 bases and 1 base, there was a span of 12 bases. CDR3 length: 15 residues. The CDR3 nucleotides are TGCAGTGCTAGAGATCCGGCAGGTTTCCAAGAGACCCAGTACTTC. Protein sequence: CSARDPAGFQETQYF.

The chain employs TRBV7-2 and TRBJ2-7; TRBD2 aligns across 10 bases. This CDR3 has 15 amino acids. V lost 5 bases and J lost 2; bases outside the gene matches: 6. CDR1 and CDR2 (germline): SGHTA, FQGNSA. The CDR3 coding sequence is TGTGCCAGCAGCACACTGGGACTAGCGACCTACGAGCAGTACTTC. The encoded protein is CASSTLGLATYEQYF.

In this sample, this clonotype turned up many times. This chain links TRBV10-3 with TRBJ2-1, with 9 nucleotides matching TRBD2. J was trimmed by 9 bases and V by 1 base; bases with no gene match: 7. The germline CDR1 and CDR2 sequences are ENHRY and SYGVKD. CDR3 length equals 15 residues. CDR3 sequence reads: CAISEFGGGESEQFF. In DNA, the CDR3 is TGTGCCATCAGTGAGTTCGGCGGGGGGGAATCTGAGCAGTTCTTC.

In its sample, this clonotype was seen a few times. The chain joins TRBV12-3 or TRBV12-4 to TRBJ2-1; the D is unclear. V was trimmed by 5 bases and J by 7 bases, leaving 12 bases between them. There are 13 residues in the CDR3. In DNA form, the CDR3 reads TGTGCCAGCAGTCCTAACAGCAGTAATGAGCAGTTCTTC. It translates to CASSPNSSNEQFF.

The chain couples TRBV20-1 to TRBJ2-1; 8 bases are a match to TRBD2. The J call may be faulty, since TRBJ2-7 better matches the DNA end. Germline lookup yields CDR1 DFQATT and CDR2 SNEGSKA (reference sequence). The CDR3 runs to 17 residues. The CDR3 nucleotides are TGCAGTGCTAGAGTAGACAACGGGGGGGTTTCCTACAATGAGCAGTACTTC. Translated: CSARVDNGGVSYNEQYF.

This clonotype was observed many times. V gene TRBV18 combines with J gene TRBJ2-1, with D tentatively TRBD2 (8 bases). V shed 0 bases and J shed 6 bases, with 15 bases lying between them. Germline V CDR1 and CDR2: KGHSH, LQKENI. This CDR3 has 16 amino acids. CDR3 DNA: TGTGCCAGCTCACCACCCGGGACAGCGGGGGCCAATGAGCAGTTCTTC. This codes for CASSPPGTAGANEQFF.

This clonotype turned up a few times. This clone may be a read error of a much larger clone one base away. The chain carries TRBV3-1 and TRBJ2-4, with D hard to call. With the DNA end fitting TRBJ2-7 better, the J assignment may be wrong. The CDR3 has 16 residues. The germline gives CDR1 LGHDT, CDR2 YNNKEL (reference sequence). CDR3 coding DNA: TGTACCAGCAGCCTCTCGTCAGGCTCTAAAGGCTACGAGCAGTACTTC. Encoded protein: CTSSLSSGSKGYEQYF.

The CDR3 loop reads CAWSVPGEQPQHF. The CDR3 DNA is TGTGCCTGGAGTGTTCCGGGAGAACAGCCCCAGCATTTT. The rearrangement uses TRBV30 and TRBJ1-5; the D is unclear. The CDR3 sequence is 13 residues long. V was clipped by 0 bases and J by 7 bases, with 10 bases between them. Germline V lookup: CDR1 GTSNPN, CDR2 SVGIG (reference sequence).

The chain has TRBV18 and TRBJ1-2; D is perhaps TRBD1 (5 bases). The CDR3 is 15 residues long. The V end lost 1 base, the J end lost 4 bases, and 13 bases lay between the germline ends. Germline CDR1 reads KGHSH; CDR2 reads LQKENI. This CDR3 is CASSPQRGDGYGYTF. CDR3 DNA sequence: TGTGCCAGCTCACCACAGAGAGGGGACGGCTATGGCTACACCTTC.